A single sample gave rise to the 18 T cell receptor beta chains below, sequenced in a study of blood T cell repertoires in COVID-19. Assay: immunoSEQ multiplex PCR; the TCRdb copy retains only in-frame clones and omits some. The data contain 320,000 or so clones, about 90% of them singletons. Sequenced material: PBMCs or T cells enriched from blood (not recorded which). The receptor source for this set is a man younger than 45 who had recovered from COVID-19.

This chain joins TRBV5-6 and TRBJ1-4; D unresolved. The germline V gene encodes CDR1 SGHDT and CDR2 YYEEEE. V lost 4 bases to trimming and J lost 11 bases, with 15 bases between them. The CDR3 has 13 amino acids. CDR3 DNA: TGTGCCAGCAGCATCCCTGGGCGCGAGAAACTGTTTTTT. This encodes CASSIPGREKLFF.

The rearrangement joins TRBV27 to TRBJ1-3, with D perhaps TRBD1 (5 bases). CDR1 and CDR2 from the germline V gene are MNHEY and SMNVEV (reference sequence). The CDR3 spans 16 residues. V lost 5 bases and J 0 bases, leaving 14 bases between the germline ends. CDR3 sequence: CASSRTGVLSGNTIYF. The CDR3 region has the DNA TGTGCCAGCAGTAGGACGGGGGTTCTCTCTGGAAACACCATATATTTT.

The CDR3 DNA is TGTGCCTGGAGTGTGGGCAGTTCTGGTACTGAAGCTTTCTTT. It specifies CAWSVGSSGTEAFF. The rearrangement links TRBV30 to TRBJ1-1; D gene uncertain. Germline V gene data show CDR1 as GTSNPN and CDR2 as SVGIG (reference sequence). The V gene lost 0 bases and the J gene lost 5 bases, with 13 bases spanning the gap. The CDR3 spans 14 residues. The whole variable domain, filled in from reference TRBV30 and TRBJ1-1, reads SQTIHQWPATLVQPVGSPLSLECTVEGTSNPNLYWYRQAAGRGLQLLFYSVGIGQISSEVPQNLSASRPQDRQFILSSKKLLLSDSGFYLCAWSVGSSGTEAFFGQGTRLTVV.

Comment on this clone: Other DNA sequences from this sample encode an identical CDR3 as well. The chain is built from TRBV9 and TRBJ1-1; TRBD1 might be the D (5 bases). The CDR3 totals 14 residues. Between the trimmed V and J ends, which lost 0 bases and 4 bases, there was a span of 10 bases. The germline gives CDR1 SGDLS, CDR2 YYNGEE. The CDR3 DNA reads TGTGCCAGCAGCGTAGGTGGCGGGGGCACTGAAGCTTTCTTT. Protein sequence: CASSVGGGGTEAFF.

CDR3 sequence (DNA): TGTGCCAGCAGCTTAGGGACTTTCGGGGAGCAGTACTTC. It codes for CASSLGTFGEQYF. The rearrangement uses TRBV7-9 and TRBJ2-7; tentatively, D is TRBD2 (5 bases). The CDR3 sequence is 13 residues long. Per the germline V gene, CDR1 is SEHNR and CDR2 is FQNEAQ (reference sequence). V was cut by 1 base and J by 7 bases, with 11 bases left in between.

There are a few counts of this clone. The chain combines TRBV10-2 with TRBJ1-5, with TRBD1 matching over 9 bases. Germline trimming cut 6 bases from V and 4 bases from J; bases unmatched to any gene: 4. The CDR3 consists of 14 residues. The germline gives CDR1 WSHSY, CDR2 SAAADI. The CDR3: CASRLDRGNQPQHF. The CDR3 region has the DNA TGCGCCAGCAGATTGGACAGGGGAAATCAGCCCCAGCATTTT.

V gene TRBV5-5 combines with J gene TRBJ1-6, with D tentatively TRBD1 (6 bases). Per germline, CDR1 SGHKS and CDR2 YYEKEE (reference sequence). V lost 10 bases to trimming and J lost 10 bases, with 9 bases between them. This CDR3 comprises 10 residues. CDR3 region: CARQASPLHF. For the CDR3, the DNA is TGTGCCCGACAGGCGTCACCCCTCCACTTT.

The J gene is TRBJ1-1, the V gene TRBV11-3; 12 bases line up with TRBD1. Trimming removed 3 bases from V and 4 bases from J; junction bases left unmatched: 3. The CDR3 covers 15 residues. Germline V gene data show CDR1 as SGHNT and CDR2 as YENEEA. CDR3: CASSLGQGASTEAFF. In nucleotides, the CDR3 is TGTGCCAGCAGCTTGGGACAGGGGGCTTCCACTGAAGCTTTCTTT.

This sequence joins TRBV21-1 and TRBJ2-7; the table's D call, TRBD1, was not checked against the DNA. TRBV21-1 is a pseudogene segment. The CDR3 covers 18 residues. In DNA, the CDR3 is TGTGCCAGCAGCAAAGATATGGGGGGACAGTTAAACTATTACGAGCAGTACTTC. Encoded protein: CASSKDMGGQLNYYEQYF.

The chain recombines TRBV6-5 with TRBJ1-3; D is unclear. Deletions cut 7 bases from V and 0 bases from J, with 10 bases between. Germline values: CDR1 MNHEY, CDR2 SVGAGI. CDR3 length: 14 residues. The CDR3 reads CASIQRSSGNTIYF. CDR3 DNA sequence: TGTGCCAGCATACAGAGAAGCTCTGGAAACACCATATATTTT.

The chain is built from TRBV28 and TRBJ1-1, with TRBD1 identical over 10 bases. The CDR3 runs to 21 residues. Germline CDR1 MDHEN, CDR2 SYDVKM. The V gene end was trimmed by 6 bases and the J gene end by 0 bases; junction bases not matched to a gene: 22. CDR3: CASRPPIPGIGTGAMNTEAFF. The CDR3 nucleotides read TGTGCCAGCAGGCCCCCAATACCAGGCATCGGGACAGGGGCTATGAACACTGAAGCTTTCTTT.

The V and J genes are TRBV2 and TRBJ1-1, with D possibly being TRBD1 (5 bases). This CDR3 has 12 residues. Germline V gives CDR1 SNHLY, CDR2 FYNNEI. Trimming took 4 bases from V and 3 from J, leaving 6 bases between them. Written as DNA, the CDR3 is TGTGCCAGCAGTGTACAGGACACTGAAGCTTTCTTT. This translates into CASSVQDTEAFF.

This chain joins TRBV19 and TRBJ1-1; D gene ambiguous. The CDR3 runs 14 residues. V shed 7 bases and J shed 0 bases, with 12 bases lying between them. Germline CDR1 and CDR2: LNHDA and SQIVND (reference sequence). The CDR3 loop is CASTSPYMNTEAFF. Written as DNA, the CDR3 is TGTGCCAGTACCTCCCCTTACATGAACACTGAAGCTTTCTTT. Full variable domain (missing parts from reference TRBV19 and TRBJ1-1): DGGITQSPKYLFRKEGQNVTLSCEQNLNHDAMYWYRQDPGQGLRLIYYSQIVNDFQKGDIAEGYSVSREKKESFPLTVTSAQKNPTAFYLCASTSPYMNTEAFFGQGTRLTVV.

V and J are TRBV28 and TRBJ1-6; a possible D gene is TRBD1 (6 bases). V lost 7 bases, J lost 13 bases, and 14 bases lay in between. This CDR3 spans 12 amino acids. Germline lookup yields CDR1 MDHEN and CDR2 SYDVKM. In nucleotides, the CDR3 is TGTGCCAGCACATACAGGGCCCATCCCCTCCACTTT. Encoded protein: CASTYRAHPLHF.

The V and J genes are TRBV5-5 and TRBJ1-2; the D gene is possibly TRBD1 (5 bases). The CDR3 consists of 15 residues. Germline V lookup: CDR1 SGHKS, CDR2 YYEKEE (reference sequence). V shed 0 bases and J shed 4 bases, with 13 bases lying between them. The CDR3 loop reads CASSLAGGLGYGYTF. The CDR3, as DNA: TGTGCCAGCAGCTTGGCCGGGGGACTCGGCTATGGCTACACCTTC.

The rearrangement links TRBV7-9 to TRBJ1-4; 8 nucleotides align to TRBD1. CDR3 length: 13 residues. V dropped 8 bases and J dropped 8; count of bases not matched to a gene: 7. Germline V lookup: CDR1 SEHNR, CDR2 FQNEAQ (reference sequence). The CDR3 DNA is TGTGCCAGCCGGACAGGGAAGGGAGAAAAACTGTTTTTT. Translating gives CASRTGKGEKLFF.

The V call is TRBV5-1, the J call TRBJ2-7; TRBD2 might be the D (5 bases). Deletions cut 0 bases from V and 2 bases from J, with 12 bases between. CDR3 length: 15 amino acids. CDR1 is SGHRS and CDR2 is YFSETQ in the germline V gene. CDR3 coding DNA: TGCGCCAGCAGCTTGGGACCCCCCGGGGCCTACGAGCAGTACTTC. Translation gives CASSLGPPGAYEQYF. The full variable domain, with the rest looked up from reference TRBV5-1 and TRBJ2-7, is KAGVTQTPRYLIKTRGQQVTLSCSPISGHRSVSWYQQTPGQGLQFLFEYFSETQRNKGNFPGRFSGRQFSNSRSEMNVSTLELGDSALYLCASSLGPPGAYEQYFGPGTRLTVT.

The chain combines TRBV7-8 with TRBJ1-5; 7 bases are shared with TRBD1. This CDR3 is built from 16 residues. Germline CDR1 and CDR2: SGHVS and FQNEAQ. V shed 5 bases and J 2 bases; nucleotides not matched to a gene: 9. This chain's CDR3 is CASSPRQGSRNQPQHF. CDR3 sequence (DNA): TGTGCCAGCAGCCCCCGACAGGGCAGCCGCAATCAGCCCCAGCATTTT.